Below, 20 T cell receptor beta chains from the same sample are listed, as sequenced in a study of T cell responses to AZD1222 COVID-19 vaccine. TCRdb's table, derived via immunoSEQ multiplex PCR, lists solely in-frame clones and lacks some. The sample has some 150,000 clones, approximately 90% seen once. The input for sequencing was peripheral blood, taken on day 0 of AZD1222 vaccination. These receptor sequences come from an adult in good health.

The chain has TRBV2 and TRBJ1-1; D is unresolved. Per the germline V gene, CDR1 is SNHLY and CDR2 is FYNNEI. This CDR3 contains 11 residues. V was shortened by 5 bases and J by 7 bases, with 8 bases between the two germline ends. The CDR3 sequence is CASSYGYEAFF. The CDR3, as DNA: TGTGCCAGCAGTTATGGCTATGAAGCTTTCTTT.

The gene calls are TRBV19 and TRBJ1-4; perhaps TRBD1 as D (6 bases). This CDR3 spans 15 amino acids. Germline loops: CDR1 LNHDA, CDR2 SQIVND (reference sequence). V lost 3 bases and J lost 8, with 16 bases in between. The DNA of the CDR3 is TGTGCCAGTAGTATTAACGGGGGCCGGCGAGAAAAACTGTTTTTT. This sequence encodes CASSINGGRREKLFF. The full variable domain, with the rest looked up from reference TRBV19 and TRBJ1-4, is DGGITQSPKYLFRKEGQNVTLSCEQNLNHDAMYWYRQDPGQGLRLIYYSQIVNDFQKGDIAEGYSVSREKKESFPLTVTSAQKNPTAFYLCASSINGGRREKLFFGSGTQLSVL.

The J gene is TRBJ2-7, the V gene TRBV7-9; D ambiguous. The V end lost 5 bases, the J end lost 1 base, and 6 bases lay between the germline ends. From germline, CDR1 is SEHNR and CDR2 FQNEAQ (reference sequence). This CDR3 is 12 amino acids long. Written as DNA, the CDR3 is TGTGCCAGCAGCCCTCCATCCTACGAGCAGTACTTC. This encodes CASSPPSYEQYF.

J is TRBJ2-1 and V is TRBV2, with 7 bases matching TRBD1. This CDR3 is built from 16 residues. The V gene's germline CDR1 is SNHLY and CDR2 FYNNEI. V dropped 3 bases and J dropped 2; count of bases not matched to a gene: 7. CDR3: CASSDYRGITYNEQFF. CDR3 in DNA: TGTGCCAGCAGTGACTACAGGGGCATAACCTACAATGAGCAGTTCTTC.

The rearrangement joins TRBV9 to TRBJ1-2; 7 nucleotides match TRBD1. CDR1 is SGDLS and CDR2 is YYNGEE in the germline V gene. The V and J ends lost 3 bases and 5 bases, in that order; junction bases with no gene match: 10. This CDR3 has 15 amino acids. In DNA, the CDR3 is TGTGCCAGCAGCGCCTCATTTACAGGGGAGTATGGCTACACCTTC. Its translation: CASSASFTGEYGYTF.

CDR3 in amino acids: CASRRGIKLDNEQFF. Here the CDR3 DNA reads TGCGCCAGCAGGCGGGGGATTAAACTTGACAATGAGCAGTTCTTC. The V gene is TRBV5-1, the J gene TRBJ2-1; TRBD2 matches 7 bases. Trimming at V came to 5 bases and at J to 5 bases, leaving 10 bases not matched to a gene. The germline CDR1 and CDR2 sequences are SGHRS and YFSETQ. The CDR3 is made up of 15 amino acids. The full variable domain, rest sourced from reference TRBV5-1 and TRBJ2-1, is KAGVTQTPRYLIKTRGQQVTLSCSPISGHRSVSWYQQTPGQGLQFLFEYFSETQRNKGNFPGRFSGRQFSNSRSEMNVSTLELGDSALYLCASRRGIKLDNEQFFGPGTRLTVL.

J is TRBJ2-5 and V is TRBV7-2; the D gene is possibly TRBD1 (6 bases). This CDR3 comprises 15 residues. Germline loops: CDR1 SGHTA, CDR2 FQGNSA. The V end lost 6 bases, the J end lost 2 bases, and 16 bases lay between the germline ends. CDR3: CASSPLGARQETQYF. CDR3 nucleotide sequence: TGTGCCAGCAGTCCACTGGGGGCCAGACAAGAGACCCAGTACTTC.

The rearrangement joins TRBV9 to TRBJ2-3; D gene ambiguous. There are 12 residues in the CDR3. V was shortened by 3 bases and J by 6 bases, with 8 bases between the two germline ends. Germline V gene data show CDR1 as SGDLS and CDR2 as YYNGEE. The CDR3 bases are TGTGCCAGCAGCGACCTAGTGGATACGCAGTATTTT. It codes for CASSDLVDTQYF.

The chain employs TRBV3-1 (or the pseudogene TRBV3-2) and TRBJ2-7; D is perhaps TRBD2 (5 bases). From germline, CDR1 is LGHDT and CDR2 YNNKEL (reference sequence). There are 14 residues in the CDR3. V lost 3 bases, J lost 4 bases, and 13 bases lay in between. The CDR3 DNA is TGTGCCAGCAGCCAGGGGAACGGGAAATACGAGCAGTACTTC. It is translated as CASSQGNGKYEQYF.

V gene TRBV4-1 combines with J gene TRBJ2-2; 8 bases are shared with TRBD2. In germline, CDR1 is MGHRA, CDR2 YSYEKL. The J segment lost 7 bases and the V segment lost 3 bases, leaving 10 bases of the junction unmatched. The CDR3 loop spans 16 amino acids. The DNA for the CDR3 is TGCGCCAGCAGCCACTCCTTGGGACTAGTTTACGGGGAGCTGTTTTTT. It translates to CASSHSLGLVYGELFF.

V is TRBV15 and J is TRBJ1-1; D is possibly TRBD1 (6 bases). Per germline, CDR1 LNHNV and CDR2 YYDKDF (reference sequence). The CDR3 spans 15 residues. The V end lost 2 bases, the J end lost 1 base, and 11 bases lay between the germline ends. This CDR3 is CATSRLRTANTEAFF. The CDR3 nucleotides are TGTGCCACCAGCAGACTGCGGACAGCGAACACTGAAGCTTTCTTT.

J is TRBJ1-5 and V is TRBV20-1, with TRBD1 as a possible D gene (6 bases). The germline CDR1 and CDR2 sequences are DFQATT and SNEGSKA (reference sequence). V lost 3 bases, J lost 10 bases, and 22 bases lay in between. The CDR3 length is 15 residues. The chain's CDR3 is CSASPSYSAGGPQHF. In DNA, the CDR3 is TGCAGTGCTAGTCCCTCCTACAGCGCCGGGGGCCCCCAGCATTTT.

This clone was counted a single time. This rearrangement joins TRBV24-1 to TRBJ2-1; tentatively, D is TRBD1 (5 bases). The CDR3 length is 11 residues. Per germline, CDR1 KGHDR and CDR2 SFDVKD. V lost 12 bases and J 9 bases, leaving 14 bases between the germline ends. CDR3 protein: CAAQAMGEQFF. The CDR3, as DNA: TGTGCCGCACAGGCAATGGGTGAGCAGTTCTTC.

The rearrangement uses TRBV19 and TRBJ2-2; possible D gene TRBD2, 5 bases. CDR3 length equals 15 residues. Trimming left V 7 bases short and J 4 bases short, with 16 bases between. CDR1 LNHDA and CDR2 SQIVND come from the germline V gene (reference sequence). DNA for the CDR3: TGTGCCAGTATTCCCAGGACTGGCGGCACCGGGGAGCTGTTTTTT. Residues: CASIPRTGGTGELFF.

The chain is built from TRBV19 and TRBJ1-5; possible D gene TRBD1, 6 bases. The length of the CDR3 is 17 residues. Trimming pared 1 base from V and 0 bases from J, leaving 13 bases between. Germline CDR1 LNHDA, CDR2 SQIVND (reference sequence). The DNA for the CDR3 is TGTGCCAGTAGTATAGTACAGGGCGGGGGTAGCAATCAGCCCCAGCATTTT. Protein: CASSIVQGGGSNQPQHF.

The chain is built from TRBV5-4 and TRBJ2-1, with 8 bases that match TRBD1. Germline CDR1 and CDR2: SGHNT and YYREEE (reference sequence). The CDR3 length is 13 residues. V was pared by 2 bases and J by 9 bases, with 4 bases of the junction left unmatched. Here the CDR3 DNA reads TGTGCCAGCAGCTTCACTCAGGGGGCTGAGCAGTTCTTC. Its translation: CASSFTQGAEQFF.

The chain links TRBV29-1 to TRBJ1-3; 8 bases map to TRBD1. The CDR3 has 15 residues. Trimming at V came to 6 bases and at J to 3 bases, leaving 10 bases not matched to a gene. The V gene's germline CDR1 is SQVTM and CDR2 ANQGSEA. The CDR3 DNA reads TGCAGCGTCACGAGGACAGGGACAGTTGGAAACACCATATATTTT. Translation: CSVTRTGTVGNTIYF.

CDR3 DNA: TGCGCCAGCAGCTTGGTAGTTAATGAAAAACTGTTTTTT. Translating gives CASSLVVNEKLFF. The chain is built from TRBV5-1 and TRBJ1-4; D not resolved. This CDR3 contains 13 residues. The germline CDR1 and CDR2 sequences are SGHRS and YFSETQ. The ends were cut back, 0 bases at V and 4 bases at J, with 4 bases in the middle.

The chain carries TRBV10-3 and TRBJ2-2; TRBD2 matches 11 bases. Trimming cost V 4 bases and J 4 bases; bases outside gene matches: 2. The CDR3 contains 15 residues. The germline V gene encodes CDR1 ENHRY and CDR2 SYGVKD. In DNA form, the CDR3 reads TGTGCCATCAGTGGTGGACTAGCGGGCACCGGGGAGCTGTTTTTT. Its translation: CAISGGLAGTGELFF.

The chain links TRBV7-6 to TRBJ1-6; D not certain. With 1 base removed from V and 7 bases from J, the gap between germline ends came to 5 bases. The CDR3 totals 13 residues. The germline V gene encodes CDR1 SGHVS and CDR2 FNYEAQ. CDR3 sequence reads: CASSLEQNSPLHF. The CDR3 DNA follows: TGTGCCAGCAGCTTAGAACAGAATTCACCCCTCCACTTT.